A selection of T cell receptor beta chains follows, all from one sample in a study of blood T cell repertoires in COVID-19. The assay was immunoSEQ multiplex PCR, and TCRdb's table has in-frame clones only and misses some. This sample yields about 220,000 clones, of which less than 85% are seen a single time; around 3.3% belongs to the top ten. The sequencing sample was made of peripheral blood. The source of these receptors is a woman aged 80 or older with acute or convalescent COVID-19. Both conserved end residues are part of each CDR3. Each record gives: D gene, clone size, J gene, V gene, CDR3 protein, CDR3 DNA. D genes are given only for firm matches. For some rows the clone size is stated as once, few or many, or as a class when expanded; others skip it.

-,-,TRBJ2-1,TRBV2,CASSRLALWQFF,TGTGCCAGCAGTCGGCTAGCTTTATGGCAGTTCTTC
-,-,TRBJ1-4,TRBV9,CASSVVGQRGNEKLFF,TGTGCCAGCAGCGTAGTGGGACAAAGGGGGAATGAAAAACTGTTTTTT
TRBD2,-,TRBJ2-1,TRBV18,CASSPPRGGGAAYNEQFF,TGTGCCAGCTCACCCCCCAGGGGCGGGGGGGCCGCCTACAATGAGCAGTTCTTC
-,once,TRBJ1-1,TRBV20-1,CSALRPAEAFF,TGCAGTGCTCTGCGCCCCGCTGAAGCTTTCTTT
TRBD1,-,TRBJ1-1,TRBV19,CASSSLTGATEAFF,TGTGCCAGTAGTAGCTTGACAGGGGCCACTGAAGCTTTCTTT
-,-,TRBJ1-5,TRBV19,CASSIQASNQPQHF,TGTGCCAGTAGTATACAGGCTAGCAATCAGCCCCAGCATTTT
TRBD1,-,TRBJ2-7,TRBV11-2,CASSLGTGGSLTYEQYF,TGTGCCAGCAGCTTGGGGACAGGGGGTAGCTTGACCTACGAGCAGTACTTC
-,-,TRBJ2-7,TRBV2,CASTAPGYEQYF,TGTGCCAGCACCGCCCCCGGCTACGAGCAGTACTTC
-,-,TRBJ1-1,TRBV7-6,CASSPIAEAFF,TGTGCCAGCAGCCCTATTGCTGAAGCTTTCTTT
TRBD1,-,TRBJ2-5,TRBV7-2,CASRSSGGPKTQYF,TGTGCCAGCAGATCCTCAGGGGGCCCAAAGACCCAGTACTTC
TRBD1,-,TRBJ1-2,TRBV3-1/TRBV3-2,CASSLLNWDRAGYTF,TGTGCCAGCAGCCTCCTCAATTGGGACAGGGCGGGCTACACCTTC
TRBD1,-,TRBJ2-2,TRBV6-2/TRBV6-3,CASSYTGGTGELFF,TGTGCCAGCAGCTATACAGGGGGCACCGGGGAGCTGTTTTTT
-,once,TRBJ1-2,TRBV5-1,CASSHKGEGGYTF,TGCGCCAGCAGCCACAAAGGGGAGGGTGGCTACACCTTC
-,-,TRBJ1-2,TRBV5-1,CASSLIGDGYTF,TGCGCCAGCAGCTTGATAGGGGATGGCTACACCTTC
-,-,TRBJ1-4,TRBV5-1,CASSPGGSTNEKLFF,TGCGCCAGCAGCCCGGGGGGATCTACTAATGAAAAACTGTTTTTT
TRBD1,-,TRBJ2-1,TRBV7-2,CASSLLQGAYNEQFF,TGTGCCAGCAGCTTACTACAGGGGGCCTACAATGAGCAGTTCTTC
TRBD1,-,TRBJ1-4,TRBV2,CASSARTGAVEKLFF,TGTGCCAGCAGTGCTAGGACAGGGGCCGTTGAAAAACTGTTTTTT
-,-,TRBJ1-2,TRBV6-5,CASSPREGINYGYTF,TGTGCCAGCAGTCCGCGGGAGGGGATAAACTATGGCTACACCTTC
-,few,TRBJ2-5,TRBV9,CASSVGVAGTQYF,TGTGCCAGCAGCGTAGGGGTCGCGGGGACCCAGTACTTC
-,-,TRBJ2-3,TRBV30,CAWSASTDTQYF,TGTGCCTGGAGTGCGAGCACAGATACGCAGTATTTT
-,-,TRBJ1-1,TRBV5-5,CASSLDVGEAFF,TGTGCCAGCAGCTTGGACGTCGGTGAAGCTTTCTTT
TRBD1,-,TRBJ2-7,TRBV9,CASSVETGGFYEQYF,TGTGCCAGCAGCGTAGAGACAGGGGGCTTCTACGAGCAGTACTTC
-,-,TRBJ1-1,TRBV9,CASSPPRNTEAFF,TGTGCCAGCAGCCCTCCCCGGAACACTGAAGCTTTCTTT
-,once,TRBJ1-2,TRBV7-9,CASSLASLSAHGYTF,TGTGCCAGCAGCTTAGCGTCACTCTCTGCCCATGGCTACACCTTC
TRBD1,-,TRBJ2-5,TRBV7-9,CASSSGQTGVWETQYF,TGTGCCAGCAGCTCCGGCCAGACAGGGGTTTGGGAGACCCAGTACTTC
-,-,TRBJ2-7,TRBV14,CASSQQQGSYEQYF,TGTGCCAGCAGCCAACAACAGGGATCCTACGAGCAGTACTTC
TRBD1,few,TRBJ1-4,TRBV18,CASSPPIGQGSEKLFF,TGTGCCAGCTCACCACCGATCGGACAGGGATCTGAAAAACTGTTTTTT
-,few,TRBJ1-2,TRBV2,CASSVQGNYGYTF,TGTGCCAGCAGTGTACAGGGAAACTATGGCTACACCTTC
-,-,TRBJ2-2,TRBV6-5,CASSPGQIRAGELFF,TGTGCCAGCAGCCCAGGACAGATCCGGGCCGGGGAGCTGTTTTTT
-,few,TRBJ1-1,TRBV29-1,CSVEHPSGSPGAFF,TGCAGCGTTGAACACCCCTCCGGGTCCCCGGGAGCTTTCTTT
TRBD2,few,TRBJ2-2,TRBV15,CATSLLAGTGELFF,TGTGCCACCAGTCTCTTAGCGGGGACCGGGGAGCTGTTTTTT
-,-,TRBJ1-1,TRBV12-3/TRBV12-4,CASSFGSGAEAFF,TGTGCCAGCAGCTTTGGGTCCGGGGCTGAAGCTTTCTTT
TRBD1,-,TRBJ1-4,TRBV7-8,CASSLAGGQEKLFF,TGTGCCAGCAGCTTAGCTGGGGGACAGGAAAAACTGTTTTTT
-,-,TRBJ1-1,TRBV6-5,CASSYSGWTEAFF,TGTGCCAGCAGTTACTCCGGTTGGACTGAAGCTTTCTTT
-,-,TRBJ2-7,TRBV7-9,CATRPSGDSYEQYF,TGTGCCACCCGTCCCTCAGGGGATTCCTACGAGCAGTACTTC
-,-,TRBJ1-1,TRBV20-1,CSAFPNTEAFF,TGCAGTGCTTTCCCTAACACTGAAGCTTTCTTT
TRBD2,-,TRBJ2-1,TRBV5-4,CASRGTSDNEQFF,TGTGCCAGCCGTGGGACTAGCGACAATGAGCAGTTCTTC
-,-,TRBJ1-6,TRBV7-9,CASSLGGDGTPLHF,TGTGCCAGCAGCTTGGGAGGCGATGGGACACCCCTCCACTTT
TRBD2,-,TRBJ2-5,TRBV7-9,CASSLGGGGYQETQYF,TGTGCCAGCAGCTTAGGTGGGGGAGGGTACCAAGAGACCCAGTACTTC
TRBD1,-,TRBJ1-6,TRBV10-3,CAIRQGADSPLHF,TGTGCCATCAGGCAGGGGGCTGATTCACCCCTCCACTTT
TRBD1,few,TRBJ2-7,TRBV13,CASSRTGGPYEQYF,TGTGCCAGCAGCCGGACAGGGGGCCCCTACGAGCAGTACTTC
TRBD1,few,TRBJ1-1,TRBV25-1,CASQTGNWNTEAFF,TGTGCCAGCCAGACAGGGAATTGGAACACTGAAGCTTTCTTT
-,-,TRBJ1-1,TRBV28,CASSRSGVLNTEAFF,TGTGCCAGCAGTCGCTCCGGGGTGTTGAACACTGAAGCTTTCTTT
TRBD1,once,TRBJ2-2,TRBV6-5,CASSQDRAGELFF,TGTGCCAGCAGTCAGGACAGGGCCGGGGAGCTGTTTTTT
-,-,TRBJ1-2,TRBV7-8,CASSLAGVGYGYTF,TGTGCCAGCAGCTTAGCGGGCGTGGGCTATGGCTACACCTTC
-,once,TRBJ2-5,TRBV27,CASSLTQRKTQYF,TGTGCCAGCAGTTTAACCCAGAGGAAGACCCAGTACTTC
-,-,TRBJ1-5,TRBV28,CASRQGGNQPQHF,TGTGCCAGTAGGCAGGGTGGCAATCAGCCCCAGCATTTT
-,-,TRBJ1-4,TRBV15,CATSIVEKLFF,TGTGCCACCAGCATTGTAGAAAAACTGTTTTTT
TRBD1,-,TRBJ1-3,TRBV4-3,CASSQETGGLNTIYF,TGCGCCAGCAGCCAAGAGACAGGGGGCTTAAACACCATATATTTT